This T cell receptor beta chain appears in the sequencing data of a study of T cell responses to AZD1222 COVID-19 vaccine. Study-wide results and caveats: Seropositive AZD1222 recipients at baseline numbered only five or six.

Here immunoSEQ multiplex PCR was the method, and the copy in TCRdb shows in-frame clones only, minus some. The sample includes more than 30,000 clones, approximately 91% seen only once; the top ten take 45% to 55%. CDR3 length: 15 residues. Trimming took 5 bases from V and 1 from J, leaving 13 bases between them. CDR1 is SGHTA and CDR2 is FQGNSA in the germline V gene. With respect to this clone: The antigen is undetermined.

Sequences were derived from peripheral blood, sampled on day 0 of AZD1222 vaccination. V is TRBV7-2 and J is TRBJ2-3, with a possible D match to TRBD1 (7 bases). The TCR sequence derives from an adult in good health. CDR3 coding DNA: TGTGCCAGCAGCCGCGGGACAGTTCGCACAGATACGCAGTATTTT. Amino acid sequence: CASSRGTVRTDTQYF.